These 22 T cell receptor beta chains were sequenced from one sample in a study of vaccination and CD4 T cells after COVID-19. Sample treatment: approximately nine-day PBMC culture with coronavirus spike peptide pools or control peptides (ViraFEST assay). Sequencing of cultured CD4+ T cell DNA used the Oncomine TCR Beta short-read assay. TCRdb re-derived calls from the PCR reads in MiXCR, one entry per CDR3 protein. In the table there are around 15,000 distinct CDR3 sequences, 36% of which are singletons. For these receptors, no antigen is known. The sample here was CD4+ T cells from blood, cultured in vitro, taken before SARS-CoV-2 vaccination. These receptors all stem from a human donor who received a COVID-19 vaccine.

This chain uses TRBV7-9 with TRBJ1-1, with 8 positions matching TRBD1. CDR3 size: 17 residues. V dropped 5 bases and J dropped 0; count of bases not matched to a gene: 11. Germline values: CDR1 SEHNR, CDR2 FQNEAQ (reference sequence). The CDR3 DNA follows: TGTGCCAGCAGCCGAGGACAGGGCTATTCGATGAACACTGAAGCTTTCTTT. This codes for CASSRGQGYSMNTEAFF. The variable domain in full, with the rest retrieved from reference TRBV7-9 and TRBJ1-1, is DTGVSQNPRHKITKRGQNVTFRCDPISEHNRLYWYRQTLGQGPEFLTYFQNEAQLEKSRLLSDRFSAERPKGSFSTLEIQRTEQGDSAMYLCASSRGQGYSMNTEAFFGQGTRLTVV.

The chain employs TRBV7-8 and TRBJ2-2, with D maybe TRBD1 (6 bases). V dropped 5 bases and J dropped 4 bases, with 17 bases sitting between them. CDR1 and CDR2 from the germline V gene are SGHVS and FQNEAQ. The CDR3 is 16 residues long. The chain's CDR3 is CASSVTGSGGTGELFF. For the CDR3, the DNA is TGTGCCAGCAGCGTCACAGGGTCGGGCGGCACCGGGGAGCTGTTTTTT.

The rearrangement links TRBV2 to TRBJ1-1, with TRBD1 identical over 7 bases. CDR3 length equals 13 residues. The ends lost 5 bases at V and 3 bases at J; junction bases unmatched: 3. Germline V CDR1 and CDR2: SNHLY, FYNNEI. The CDR3 reads CASSYRGHTEAFF. CDR3 sequence (DNA): TGTGCCAGCAGTTACAGGGGCCACACTGAAGCTTTCTTT.

The rearrangement joins TRBV7-9 to TRBJ2-3, with 9 nucleotides matching TRBD2. CDR3 length equals 17 residues. The germline CDR1 and CDR2 sequences are SEHNR and FQNEAQ (reference sequence). Trimming at V came to 2 bases and at J to 2 bases, leaving 8 bases not matched to a gene. CDR3 bases: TGTGCCAGCAGCTTACGGCGGCGGGGGGGCCACACAGATACGCAGTATTTT. This codes for CASSLRRRGGHTDTQYF.

Written as DNA, the CDR3 is TGTGCCAGCAGTGAATTTCTTAGCAAGGGTAACTATGGCTACACCTTC. Protein: CASSEFLSKGNYGYTF. The chain uses TRBV2 and TRBJ1-2; no firm D call. Germline V lookup: CDR1 SNHLY, CDR2 FYNNEI. The CDR3 has 16 amino acids. V lost 2 bases and J lost 1, with 14 bases in between.

The V gene is TRBV12-3 or TRBV12-4, the J gene TRBJ1-5, with TRBD1 identical over 7 bases. After removal of 3 bases from V and 5 bases from J, the junction contained 7 bases not matched to a gene. CDR3 length: 15 residues. In DNA form, the CDR3 reads TGTGCCAGCAGTTTGACAGGGAGGTGGGATCAGCCCCAGCATTTT. This translates into CASSLTGRWDQPQHF.

The CDR3 bases are TGCAGTGCTAGGTCGGGGGGGGGGACCGGGGAGCTGTTTTTT. Translation gives CSARSGGGTGELFF. V and J are TRBV20-1 and TRBJ2-2; TRBD2 aligns across 8 bases. V trimming: 3 bases; J trimming: 5 bases; junction bases outside the gene matches: 5. The CDR3 extends over 14 amino acids. Per the germline V gene, CDR1 is DFQATT and CDR2 is SNEGSKA (reference sequence).

This clonotype came up a few times. The rearrangement joins TRBV30 to TRBJ1-2; possible D gene TRBD1, 5 bases. This CDR3 has 16 amino acids. Germline values: CDR1 GTSNPN, CDR2 SVGIG (reference sequence). The V and J ends lost 4 bases and 7 bases respectively, with 25 bases between them. CDR3 protein: CAWTPRWGGMVGGYTF. As DNA, the CDR3 is TGTGCCTGGACCCCTCGGTGGGGGGGGATGGTTGGTGGCTACACCTTC.

This clonotype was seen only a few times. The chain uses TRBV20-1 and TRBJ2-1; D possibly corresponds to TRBD2 (7 bases). This CDR3 contains 19 residues. Germline CDR1 is DFQATT and CDR2 is SNEGSKA (reference sequence). V was shortened by 1 base and J by 0 bases, with 22 bases between the two germline ends. The DNA of the CDR3 is TGCAGTGCTAGAGGTCTTAGTAAGGGGGGAGGGGGCTCCTACAATGAGCAGTTCTTC. It translates to CSARGLSKGGGGSYNEQFF.

There are a few counts of this clonotype. The chain has TRBV20-1 and TRBJ2-3; the D is unclear. Germline V gene data show CDR1 as DFQATT and CDR2 as SNEGSKA (reference sequence). The CDR3 runs 13 residues. Trimming cost V 3 bases and J 5 bases, with 12 bases left between them. CDR3 region: CSASLQSRDTQYF. Here the CDR3 DNA reads TGCAGTGCTAGCCTCCAGTCGAGAGATACGCAGTATTTT.

The genes are TRBV6-1 and TRBJ2-3; TRBD2 agrees at 8 bases. The CDR3 has 14 amino acids. V was pared by 10 bases and J by 3 bases, with 9 bases of the junction left unmatched. CDR1 and CDR2 (germline): MNHNS, SASEGT. Here the CDR3 DNA reads TGTGCCACAACGCGGGGGGCCGAGACAGATACGCAGTATTTT. It codes for CATTRGAETDTQYF.

The chain carries TRBV19 and TRBJ1-3, with unresolved D. V was pared by 3 bases and J by 3 bases, with 9 bases between. Germline assignment: CDR1 LNHDA and CDR2 SQIVND (reference sequence). This CDR3 has 14 residues. The CDR3 region has the DNA TGTGCCAGTAGTATCCGGGGAGTTGGAAACACCATATATTTT. Protein sequence: CASSIRGVGNTIYF.

The V and J genes are TRBV20-1 and TRBJ2-7; D possibly corresponds to TRBD2 (5 bases). Germline loops: CDR1 DFQATT, CDR2 SNEGSKA (reference sequence). The CDR3 totals 16 residues. With 3 bases removed from V and 0 bases from J, the gap between germline ends came to 18 bases. The CDR3 coding sequence is TGCAGTGCTAGGCGGTGGCTAGCTGGGAACTCCTACGAGCAGTACTTC. Protein product: CSARRWLAGNSYEQYF.

The chain uses TRBV29-1 and TRBJ1-1, with 8 bases fitting TRBD1. Unmatched junction bases numbered 9, after V lost 7 bases and J lost 5 bases. CDR3 length: 13 residues. Germline V gene sequence: CDR1 SQVTM, CDR2 ANQGSEA. DNA for the CDR3: TGCAGCGCCACGGACAGGGAGGAAACTGAAGCTTTCTTT. As protein: CSATDREETEAFF.

The V gene is TRBV25-1, the J gene TRBJ1-1, with a weak D call TRBD1 (5 bases). Germline lookup yields CDR1 MGHDK and CDR2 SYGVNS. V dropped 6 bases and J dropped 5 bases, with 31 bases sitting between them. The CDR3 has 19 amino acids. The CDR3 DNA follows: TGTGCCAGCAGAGACCACCCTAAGGGAAGACAGTCCTGGGGGACTGAAGCTTTCTTT. This codes for CASRDHPKGRQSWGTEAFF. The full variable domain, completed using reference TRBV25-1 and TRBJ1-1, is EADIYQTPRYLVIGTGKKITLECSQTMGHDKMYWYQQDPGMELHLIHYSYGVNSTEKGDLSSESTVSRIRTEHFPLTLESARPSHTSQYLCASRDHPKGRQSWGTEAFFGQGTRLTVV.

There are a few counts of this clonotype. This chain joins TRBV19 and TRBJ1-5; TRBD1 agrees at 12 bases. This CDR3 region has 15 residues. CDR1 is LNHDA, CDR2 SQIVND, per germline (reference sequence). The trim removed 7 bases at V and 3 bases at J, leaving 4 bases unmatched. The CDR3 region is CASTGTGGVNQPQHF. CDR3 nucleotides: TGTGCCAGTACTGGGACAGGGGGCGTCAATCAGCCCCAGCATTTT.

The chain couples TRBV20-1 to TRBJ2-3; 10 nucleotides agree with TRBD2. V shed 0 bases, J shed 2 bases, and the junction held 8 bases outside the gene matches. The CDR3 has 17 residues. The V gene's germline CDR1 is DFQATT and CDR2 SNEGSKA (reference sequence). The CDR3 nucleotides are TGCAGTGCTAGAGATATGTCTAGCGGGGGCCTCACAGATACGCAGTATTTT. It codes for CSARDMSSGGLTDTQYF.

This clonotype was seen only a few times. The chain uses TRBV30 and TRBJ2-7; D not certain. The CDR3 extends over 17 amino acids. CDR1 GTSNPN and CDR2 SVGIG come from the germline V gene (reference sequence). Deletions cut 4 bases from V and 2 bases from J, with 24 bases between. CDR3 loop: CAWNKGISVALAYEQYF. The CDR3 region has the DNA TGTGCCTGGAATAAGGGTATTTCAGTGGCGCTTGCCTACGAGCAGTACTTC. Using reference TRBV30 and TRBJ2-7 for the parts outside the CDR3, the full variable domain is SQTIHQWPATLVQPVGSPLSLECTVEGTSNPNLYWYRQAAGRGLQLLFYSVGIGQISSEVPQNLSASRPQDRQFILSSKKLLLSDSGFYLCAWNKGISVALAYEQYFGPGTRLTVT.

This clonotype was found a few times. The CDR3 sequence: CAISSPRLGAGNTIYF. DNA of the CDR3: TGTGCCATCAGTAGCCCCCGTCTGGGAGCCGGAAACACCATATATTTT. The chain carries TRBV10-3 and TRBJ1-3; the D is unclear. The CDR3 spans 16 residues. Germline CDR1 is ENHRY and CDR2 is SYGVKD. V lost 5 bases to trimming and J lost 4 bases, with 18 bases between them.

This clonotype was counted only a few times. The chain carries TRBV5-1 and TRBJ1-6; 11 bases are shared with TRBD1. Germline trimming cut 4 bases from V and 9 bases from J; bases unmatched to any gene: 9. This CDR3 is 16 amino acids long. CDR1 and CDR2 from the germline V gene are SGHRS and YFSETQ. The CDR3 sequence: CASSLDRGPLGSPLHF. CDR3 nucleotide sequence: TGCGCCAGCAGCCTGGACAGGGGGCCCTTAGGTTCACCCCTCCACTTT.

This clonotype was counted between two and nine times. The rearrangement links TRBV27 to TRBJ2-1, with D uncertain. The V gene's germline CDR1 is MNHEY and CDR2 SMNVEV (reference sequence). CDR3 length: 15 amino acids. The germline V and J ends were trimmed by 6 bases and 3 bases, with 15 bases remaining between them. CDR3 coding DNA: TGTGCCAGCAGCACAACGCCCGGTTACTACAATGAGCAGTTCTTC. Amino acid sequence: CASSTTPGYYNEQFF.

This clonotype was seen a few times. V gene TRBV2 combines with J gene TRBJ1-6; no reliable D call. CDR1 and CDR2 from the germline V gene are SNHLY and FYNNEI. V lost 2 bases and J lost 2, with 7 bases in between. This CDR3 comprises 15 residues. The CDR3 spells CASSELGTYNSPLHF. The CDR3 DNA reads as TGTGCCAGCAGTGAACTAGGAACCTATAATTCACCCCTCCACTTT.